What follows are 7 T cell receptor beta chains derived from one specimen sequenced in a study of blood T cells in healthy people across ages. A sample-barcoded 5' primer and a J-beta primer mix were used in a second PCR of roughly 6 to 11 cycles. From the 5' RACE reads, TCRdb called clonotypes with MiXCR, one entry per CDR3 protein. The table has some 1.7 million distinct CDR3 sequences, roughly 27% seen once. The sample was blood. Receptor source: a woman aged 30 to 39 in good health.

This clonotype was observed a few times. V is TRBV7-8 and J is TRBJ2-1; weak D call: TRBD2 (5 bases). V dropped 0 bases and J dropped 0 bases, with 12 bases sitting between them. The CDR3 extends over 17 amino acids. From germline, CDR1 is SGHVS and CDR2 FQNEAQ. The CDR3 nucleotides are TGTGCCAGCAGCTTAGCCCCCCTAGCAAACTCCTACAATGAGCAGTTCTTC. Encoded protein: CASSLAPLANSYNEQFF.

This clonotype came up a few times. V is TRBV29-1 and J is TRBJ2-3, with 9 bases fitting TRBD2. CDR1 SQVTM and CDR2 ANQGSEA come from the germline V gene. The CDR3 is 14 amino acids. V lost 4 bases to trimming and J lost 5 bases; unmatched junction nucleotides: 7. In nucleotides, the CDR3 is TGCAGCGTTGCAGGCGGGGGGGCAGTAGATACGCAGTATTTT. Protein product: CSVAGGGAVDTQYF.

This clonotype has just one count. The rearrangement links TRBV12-3 or TRBV12-4 to TRBJ1-3; TRBD1 might be the D (6 bases). Trimming stripped 6 bases from V and 3 bases from J, with 15 bases between. The CDR3 is made up of 15 amino acids. The CDR3 DNA follows: TGTGCCAGCAGGGGGACAAGGTCCGATGGAAACACCATATATTTT. Its translation is CASRGTRSDGNTIYF.

Details on this clonotype: A much larger clone lies a single base off, so this may be a read error. The chain recombines TRBV6-1 with TRBJ2-5, with 8 bases identical to TRBD1. The DNA end is more similar to TRBJ2-7, so the J call may be wrong. The CDR3 is 14 amino acids. Germline lookup yields CDR1 MNHNS and CDR2 SASEGT. Written as DNA, the CDR3 is TGTGTCAGCAGCCTCAGGGGGCCCTTCGACGAGCAGTACTTC. Translated: CVSSLRGPFDEQYF.

A few counts support this clonotype. This chain uses TRBV5-1 with TRBJ2-3, with no clear D. The germline V gene encodes CDR1 SGHRS and CDR2 YFSETQ. This CDR3 region has 15 residues. Trimming took 0 bases from V and 2 from J, leaving 10 bases between them. CDR3 sequence (DNA): TGCGCCAGCAGCTTGGAGTATCCCGCCACAGATACGCAGTATTTT. It codes for CASSLEYPATDTQYF.

The chain couples TRBV6-2 or TRBV6-3 to TRBJ2-2; TRBD2 aligns across 7 bases. The CDR3 runs to 17 residues. The V and J ends lost 4 bases and 4 bases, in that order; junction bases with no gene match: 12. CDR1 MNHEY and CDR2 SVGEGT come from the germline V gene. In nucleotides, the CDR3 is TGTGCCAGCAGTTCTCCCTTGGGGCTAGCGGCCACCGGGGAGCTGTTTTTT. It yields the protein CASSSPLGLAATGELFF.

This chain uses TRBV9 with TRBJ1-1; D possibly corresponds to TRBD1 (5 bases). Germline V lookup: CDR1 SGDLS, CDR2 YYNGEE. CDR3 length equals 16 residues. With 1 base removed from V and 5 bases from J, the gap between germline ends came to 18 bases. The CDR3 DNA reads TGTGCCAGCAGCGTATCGGTGTTGGGGGGGGATACTGAAGCTTTCTTT. Encoded protein: CASSVSVLGGDTEAFF.